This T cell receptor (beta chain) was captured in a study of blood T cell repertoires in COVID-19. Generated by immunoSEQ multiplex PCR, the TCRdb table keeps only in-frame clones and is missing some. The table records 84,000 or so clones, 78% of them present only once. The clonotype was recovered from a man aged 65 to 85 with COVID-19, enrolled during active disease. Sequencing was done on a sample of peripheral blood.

CDR3 nucleotides: TGTGCCAGCAACACAGGGGGGACCTACTACGAGCAGTACTTC. Its translation is CASNTGGTYYEQYF. The chain employs TRBV7-9 and TRBJ2-7; 8 bases line up with TRBD1. Trimming cost V 7 bases and J 3 bases; bases outside gene matches: 8. Germline V CDR1 and CDR2: SEHNR, FQNEAQ (reference sequence). The CDR3 runs to 14 residues.